This T cell receptor (beta chain) was sequenced in a study of identical twins. This clonotype has ten or more counts. After template switching added a universal primer site, the resulting cDNA carried unique molecular identifiers. From the 5' RACE reads, TCRdb called clonotypes with MiXCR, one entry per CDR3 protein. The table lists 200,000 or so distinct CDR3 sequences, about 7.5% of them singletons, with 1.5% to 2.5% in the top ten. The length of the CDR3 is 13 residues. V shed 10 bases, J shed 5 bases, and the junction held 8 bases outside the gene matches. The sample was also linked to a second study, of yellow fever vaccine responses in identical twins.

This chain uses TRBV12-3 or TRBV12-4 with TRBJ1-5; 7 bases are a match to TRBD1. This sequence was found in a woman aged 18-30 years in good health. The source material was memory (CD45RO+) T cells sorted from blood. The DNA for the CDR3 is TGTGCCACCTCCCGACAGGGAGATCAGCCCCAGCATTTT. This encodes CATSRQGDQPQHF.